Listed below are T cell receptor beta chains from one sample, sequenced in a study of vaccination and CD4 T cells after COVID-19. TCRdb re-called the PCR reads through MiXCR, storing one row per CDR3 protein. The sample has some 27,000 distinct CDR3 sequences; under 65% are singletons. The source was CD4+ T cells from blood, collected about 7 months after SARS-CoV-2 vaccination. All receptors derive from a human donor who had recovered from COVID-19. Each CDR3 is given with its conserved first and last residue. A D gene is named only where the DNA matches it firmly. Clone size is stated in some rows and not others, as once, few, many or a class when expanded.

>TRBJ1-2|TRBV20-1|-|-
TGCAGTGCGGACTATGGCTACACCTTC
CSADYGYTF
>TRBJ1-1|TRBV19|few|-
TGTGCCAGTAACGAGGGGGGTATGAACACTGAAGCTTTCTTT
CASNEGGMNTEAFF
>TRBJ1-1|TRBV6-1|-|-
TGTGCCAGCAGGGGGAGGACTGAGAACACTGAAGCTTTCTTT
CASRGRTENTEAFF
>TRBJ2-7|TRBV6-1|-|TRBD1
TGTGCCAGCAGCCGGGAAAGAGCCGGCAGGGGGTTTTCCTACGAGCAGTACTTC
CASSRERAGRGFSYEQYF
>TRBJ2-7|TRBV20-1|-|-
TGCAGTGCAAGGGAGGCCTACGAGCAGTACTTC
CSAREAYEQYF
>TRBJ1-6|TRBV7-2|few|-
TGTGCCAGCAGCCCCCAGGGGTCCTATAATTCACCCCTCCACTTT
CASSPQGSYNSPLHF
>TRBJ2-4|TRBV7-9|-|-
TGTGCCAGCAGCTTAGTCGCTGGGTATGCCAAAAACATTCAGTACTTC
CASSLVAGYAKNIQYF
>TRBJ2-6|TRBV19|once|-
TGTGCCAGTCGTCGACCTAGGTCTGGGGCCAACGTCCTGACTTTC
CASRRPRSGANVLTF
>TRBJ2-7|TRBV2|once|TRBD2
TGTGCCAGCAGTAAGGGCGGGAGCAGCTACGAGCAGTACTTC
CASSKGGSSYEQYF
>TRBJ2-4|TRBV7-9|once|-
TGTGCCAGCAGCTCTCTAGGGCCTGGGGCCAAAAACATTCAGTACTTC
CASSSLGPGAKNIQYF
>TRBJ2-7|TRBV28|-|-
TGTGCCAGCAGCCAAACGAACGCAGCAGAAACGGGTTACGAGCAGTACTTC
CASSQTNAAETGYEQYF